These 18 T cell receptor beta chains share one sample of origin, sequenced in a study of vaccination effects on CD4 cells after COVID-19. Antigen specificity for these receptors is unknown. Before sequencing took place, the ViraFEST assay used viral peptide pools to expand antigen-specific CD4+ T cells. Following culture for 9 to 11 days, CD4+ T cells were isolated. Participants completed two doses of the BNT162b2 or mRNA-1273 vaccine. Libraries were prepared by immunoSEQ multiplex PCR; TCRdb keeps only in-frame clonotypes and omits some of them. The sample records 70,000 to 85,000 clones, about 80% being singletons. The sample in question was CD4+ T cells from PBMCs cultured with HCoV-229E spike peptides, obtained after COVID-19 vaccination. The receptors shown here come from a human donor who received a COVID-19 vaccine.

A few counts support this clone. The chain recombines TRBV7-9 with TRBJ2-3; TRBD2 aligns across 7 bases. The CDR3 sequence is 17 residues long. The trim removed 1 base at V and 2 bases at J, leaving 9 bases unmatched. In germline, CDR1 is SEHNR, CDR2 FQNEAQ (reference sequence). CDR3 DNA sequence: TGTGCCAGCAGCTTAGGGCCGCGGGGGACCTTCACAGATACGCAGTATTTT. Translating it yields CASSLGPRGTFTDTQYF.

V and J are TRBV18 and TRBJ2-1; a possible D gene is TRBD2 (5 bases). This CDR3 region has 13 residues. Germline CDR1 and CDR2: KGHSH and LQKENI. The V gene lost 0 bases and the J gene lost 5 bases, with 5 bases spanning the gap. The CDR3 DNA reads TGTGCCAGCTCACCACCCGGGAACAATGAGCAGTTCTTC. It is translated as CASSPPGNNEQFF.

The gene calls are TRBV10-3 and TRBJ2-7; 7 nucleotides line up with TRBD1. This CDR3 comprises 12 residues. Germline CDR1 reads ENHRY; CDR2 reads SYGVKD. The ends lost 5 bases at V and 3 bases at J; junction bases unmatched: 1. CDR3 nucleotides: TGTGCCATCAGTCGACAGGGCTACGAGCAGTACGTC. This translates into CAISRQGYEQYV.

V usage is TRBV5-5 and J usage is TRBJ2-5, with 11 bases lining up with TRBD1. Germline CDR1 and CDR2: SGHKS and YYEKEE (reference sequence). The ends lost 5 bases at V and 13 bases at J; junction bases unmatched: 13. The CDR3 totals 14 residues. The CDR3 spells CASSYVTGQGDWYF. CDR3 nucleotide sequence: TGTGCCAGCAGTTATGTAACGGGACAGGGGGATTGGTACTTC.

The chain is built from TRBV3-1 (or the pseudogene TRBV3-2) and TRBJ1-6; D remains ambiguous. V lost 0 bases and J 0 bases, leaving 9 bases between the germline ends. The length of the CDR3 is 17 residues. Per germline, CDR1 LGHDT and CDR2 YNNKEL (reference sequence). CDR3 residues: CASSQEWQSSYNSPLHF. The CDR3, as DNA: TGTGCCAGCAGCCAAGAGTGGCAGAGCTCCTATAATTCACCCCTCCACTTT.

The chain joins TRBV6-2 or TRBV6-3 to TRBJ1-5; D gene ambiguous. Germline V lookup: CDR1 MNHEY, CDR2 SVGEGT. With 2 bases removed from V and 1 base from J, the gap between germline ends came to 3 bases. This CDR3 contains 13 residues. CDR3 sequence reads: CASSYPSNQPQHF. The CDR3 bases are TGTGCCAGCAGTTACCCCAGCAATCAGCCCCAGCATTTT.

The chain uses TRBV5-4 and TRBJ1-2; possible D gene TRBD1, 6 bases. The CDR3 length is 15 residues. The V gene lost 4 bases and the J gene lost 4 bases, with 17 bases spanning the gap. Per the germline V gene, CDR1 is SGHNT and CDR2 is YYREEE (reference sequence). CDR3 sequence reads: CASSTRGGDPYGYTF. In DNA, the CDR3 is TGTGCCAGCAGCACCCGCGGGGGCGACCCCTATGGCTACACCTTC. The variable domain in full, with the rest retrieved from reference TRBV5-4 and TRBJ1-2, is ETGVTQSPTHLIKTRGQQVTLRCSSQSGHNTVSWYQQALGQGPQFIFQYYREEENGRGNFPPRFSGLQFPNYSSELNVNALELDDSALYLCASSTRGGDPYGYTFGSGTRLTVV.

This clone was recorded once. This chain links TRBV18 with TRBJ1-1; 7 positions agree with TRBD1. The CDR3 is 17 amino acids. Germline lookup yields CDR1 KGHSH and CDR2 LQKENI. V shed 4 bases, J shed 2 bases, and the junction held 13 bases outside the gene matches. CDR3 coding DNA: TGTGCCAGCTCACGCAACGCGGGGACAGCCGATAACACTGAAGCTTTCTTT. Translated, it gives CASSRNAGTADNTEAFF.

J is TRBJ2-1 and V is TRBV30; D remains unclear. Germline CDR1 GTSNPN, CDR2 SVGIG (reference sequence). The V end was cut by 5 bases, the J end by 7 bases, with 12 bases between. This CDR3 is 12 amino acids long. In nucleotides, the CDR3 is TGTGCCTGGGGTCCAGGTCGTAATGAGCAGTTCTTC. This codes for CAWGPGRNEQFF.

The sample holds a few counts of this clone. V usage is TRBV3-1 (or the pseudogene TRBV3-2) and J usage is TRBJ1-1; no reliable D call. The V end lost 1 base, the J end lost 0 bases, and 15 bases lay between the germline ends. The CDR3 has 17 amino acids. CDR1 and CDR2 from the germline V gene are LGHDT and YNNKEL (reference sequence). CDR3 bases: TGTGCCAGCAGCCAAGCCCAATCCGGAGCTTTGAACACTGAAGCTTTCTTT. Its translation: CASSQAQSGALNTEAFF.

The V call is TRBV5-4, the J call TRBJ2-7, with D possibly matching TRBD2 (7 bases). This CDR3 comprises 13 residues. Germline CDR1 is SGHNT and CDR2 is YYREEE (reference sequence). The V end lost 4 bases, the J end lost 4 bases, and 12 bases lay between the germline ends. Written as DNA, the CDR3 is TGTGCCAGCAGCCGAGGGGGGGGGTACGAGCAGTACGTC. This codes for CASSRGGGYEQYV.

This chain joins TRBV29-1 and TRBJ1-1; TRBD1 matches 8 bases. CDR3 length: 13 amino acids. The V gene's germline CDR1 is SQVTM and CDR2 ANQGSEA. The V gene end was trimmed by 7 bases and the J gene end by 3 bases; junction bases not matched to a gene: 7. The chain's CDR3 is CSARTGMDTEAFF. The CDR3 bases are TGCAGCGCCCGGACAGGGATGGACACTGAAGCTTTCTTT.

This clone was seen only a few times. J is TRBJ2-2 and V is TRBV7-3; D not certain. Germline lookup yields CDR1 SGHTA and CDR2 FQGTGA. This CDR3 contains 13 residues. The V gene lost 4 bases and the J gene lost 4 bases, with 7 bases spanning the gap. The CDR3 DNA reads TGTGCCAGCAGCTCGTTAGTCACCGGGGAGCTGTTTTTT. This codes for CASSSLVTGELFF.

Written as DNA, the CDR3 is TGTGCCACCGGTAGGGCTGGAAACACCATATATTTT. This translates into CATGRAGNTIYF. The chain joins TRBV10-3 to TRBJ1-3; no firm D call. Germline values: CDR1 ENHRY, CDR2 SYGVKD. Deletions cut 10 bases from V and 2 bases from J, with 9 bases between. CDR3 length equals 12 residues.

This clone was found a few times. The V gene is TRBV5-1, the J gene TRBJ2-3, with 11 bases aligning to TRBD1. From germline, CDR1 is SGHRS and CDR2 YFSETQ. V lost 4 bases and J lost 6; bases outside the gene matches: 1. The CDR3 is 13 residues long. CDR3 loop: CASSGQGADTQYF. Here the CDR3 DNA reads TGCGCCAGCAGCGGACAGGGGGCGGATACGCAGTATTTT.

J is TRBJ2-3 and V is TRBV20-1; D gene unclear. Trimming took 3 bases from V and 1 from J, leaving 11 bases between them. Germline V gene lookup returns CDR1 DFQATT and CDR2 SNEGSKA (reference sequence). The CDR3 loop spans 14 amino acids. The CDR3 nucleotides are TGCAGTGCTAGTCCCGACTTGGGCACAGATACGCAGTATTTT. Translated: CSASPDLGTDTQYF.

This chain connects TRBV25-1 to TRBJ1-4; 8 nucleotides match TRBD1. Trimming removed 5 bases from V and 1 base from J; junction bases left unmatched: 3. Germline CDR1 and CDR2: MGHDK and SYGVNS. This CDR3 has 15 amino acids. CDR3 nucleotide sequence: TGTGCCAGCAGTCCAGACAGGGGAACTAATGAAAAACTGTTTTTT. This codes for CASSPDRGTNEKLFF.

The V and J genes are TRBV18 and TRBJ2-5, with D unresolved. CDR1 and CDR2 from the germline V gene are KGHSH and LQKENI. The germline V and J ends were trimmed by 4 bases and 3 bases, with 6 bases remaining between them. The CDR3 loop spans 12 amino acids. CDR3 bases: TGTGCCAGCTCACGGGGTGAAGAGACCCAGTACTTC. Protein: CASSRGEETQYF.